The clone carrying this T cell receptor beta chain was picked up a small number of times. The entry originates in a study of human T cells and chemical hapten exposure. Time point noted: pre-sensitization, week 0. Treatment given: therapeutic diphenylcyclopropenone sensitization with weekly scalp DPC. Donors, patients with alopecia ranging from 18 to 70 years old and judged suitable for DPC, provided samples. Deletions cut 4 bases from V and 8 bases from J, with 17 bases between. This CDR3 is 15 amino acids long. Per germline, CDR1 SGHTA and CDR2 FQGNSA. TCRdb re-analysed the RACE reads in MiXCR, keeping a single row per CDR3 protein. The table lists around 300,000 distinct CDR3 sequences, roughly 7.7% of them singletons, with more than 0.95% in the top ten.

The sample consisted of whole blood, taken in connection with sensitization to the hapten diphenylcyclopropenone (DPC). The chain links TRBV7-2 to TRBJ1-4; D remains unclear. The sequence was collected from a man younger than 35 with alopecia areata. Some clones in this sample may be carry-over from other donors' samples. This CDR3 is CASSSAGGLSEKLFF. The CDR3 region has the DNA TGTGCCAGCAGCTCAGCCGGTGGGCTGAGCGAAAAACTGTTTTTT.